The 10 T cell receptor beta chains below were found in one sample sequenced in a study of cytomegalovirus exposure and HLA in healthy donors. This PCR relied on a set of 60 Vbeta primers and 13 Jbeta primers. Assay used: immunoSEQ multiplex PCR; TCRdb lists only in-frame clones, some missing. The sample yields about 160,000 clones, around 70% seen once. The sequencing sample was made of PBMCs. Receptors originate from a man between 18 and 35 years old in good health and CMV-seropositive.

DNA for the CDR3: TGTGCCAGCAGCTTATCAGGGGACGGTGGTACTGAAGCTTTCTTT. It codes for CASSLSGDGGTEAFF. The chain is built from TRBV11-3 and TRBJ1-1, with a possible D match to TRBD1 (6 bases). There are 15 residues in the CDR3. Germline-derived CDR1 and CDR2 are SGHNT and YENEEA. The V gene lost 2 bases and the J gene lost 5 bases, with 15 bases spanning the gap.

J is TRBJ2-5 and V is TRBV5-6; TRBD1 matches at 10 bases. The CDR3 length is 18 residues. Per the germline V gene, CDR1 is SGHDT and CDR2 is YYEEEE. V lost 1 base, J lost 0 bases, and 9 bases stayed unmatched. The DNA for the CDR3 is TGTGCCAGCAGCTTGTTGAGAGGACAGGGGGTTTACCAAGAGACCCAGTACTTC. Translated: CASSLLRGQGVYQETQYF.

This clone was found a few times. The V call is TRBV29-1, the J call TRBJ1-2, with 7 bases identical to TRBD1. Germline CDR1 is SQVTM and CDR2 is ANQGSEA. V lost 3 bases and J lost 7; bases outside the gene matches: 8. The CDR3 is 13 amino acids. CDR3 nucleotide sequence: TGCAGCGTTGAGGTCAGGGGGAAATTTGGCTACACCTTC. Residues: CSVEVRGKFGYTF.

The rearrangement joins TRBV19 to TRBJ1-4; TRBD1 aligns across 9 bases. This CDR3 is built from 15 residues. Germline CDR1 is LNHDA and CDR2 is SQIVND (reference sequence). The junction had 2 bases not matched to a gene; V was cut back by 4 bases and J by 2 bases. CDR3 nucleotides: TGTGCCAGTAGTACTACAGGGGGCACTAATGAAAAACTGTTTTTT. Protein: CASSTTGGTNEKLFF.

The rearrangement uses TRBV18 and TRBJ1-1; perhaps TRBD1 as D (5 bases). Germline CDR1 and CDR2: KGHSH and LQKENI. The V end was cut by 4 bases, the J end by 0 bases, with 12 bases between. The length of the CDR3 is 15 residues. In nucleotides, the CDR3 is TGTGCCAGCTCACAAGGGGTAGGAGTGAACACTGAAGCTTTCTTT. It codes for CASSQGVGVNTEAFF. Supplemented by reference TRBV18 and TRBJ1-1, the full variable domain reads NAGVMQNPRHLVRRRGQEARLRCSPMKGHSHVYWYRQLPEEGLKFMVYLQKENIIDESGMPKERFSAEFPKEGPSILRIQQVVRGDSAAYFCASSQGVGVNTEAFFGQGTRLTVV.

The V and J genes are TRBV5-1 and TRBJ2-2; 9 nucleotides align to TRBD1. In germline, CDR1 is SGHRS, CDR2 YFSETQ. The CDR3 has 16 amino acids. The junction had 5 bases not matched to a gene; V was cut back by 2 bases and J by 3 bases. CDR3 residues: CASSFAQGADTGELFF. In nucleotides, the CDR3 is TGCGCCAGCAGCTTCGCACAGGGGGCGGACACCGGGGAGCTGTTTTTT.

CDR3 bases: TGTGCCAGCAGAGGGGACAGGGGGATGCAGAATGAGCAGTTCTTC. Translated: CASRGDRGMQNEQFF. The chain recombines TRBV7-9 with TRBJ2-1, with 11 bases lining up with TRBD1. CDR1 is SEHNR and CDR2 is FQNEAQ in the germline V gene (reference sequence). J gave up 7 bases and V 6 bases, and 8 bases lay outside the gene matches. This CDR3 has 15 amino acids.

The rearrangement links TRBV7-9 to TRBJ1-2; TRBD1 matches at 9 bases. The CDR3 is 16 amino acids. Germline V CDR1 and CDR2: SEHNR, FQNEAQ (reference sequence). Trimming took 1 base from V and 7 from J; bases not matched to a gene: 10. The CDR3, as DNA: TGTGCCAGCAGCTTAGGGCTCCCGGGACAGGGTTTTGGCTACACCTTC. Encoded protein: CASSLGLPGQGFGYTF.

The chain links TRBV19 to TRBJ1-1; D is unclear. The CDR3 loop spans 14 amino acids. CDR1 is LNHDA and CDR2 is SQIVND in the germline V gene (reference sequence). Trimming cost V 3 bases and J 0 bases, with 8 bases left between them. The CDR3 DNA sequence: TGTGCCAGTAGTATTACAGAGCTGAACACTGAAGCTTTCTTT. Amino acids: CASSITELNTEAFF.

J is TRBJ1-1 and V is TRBV6-5; a weak D match, TRBD1 (5 bases). V lost 2 bases, J lost 4 bases, and 8 bases lay in between. CDR1 and CDR2 from the germline V gene are MNHEY and SVGAGI. This CDR3 spans 13 amino acids. CDR3 coding DNA: TGTGCCAGCAGTTACACAGGTGTCACTGAAGCTTTCTTT. Translated, it gives CASSYTGVTEAFF.